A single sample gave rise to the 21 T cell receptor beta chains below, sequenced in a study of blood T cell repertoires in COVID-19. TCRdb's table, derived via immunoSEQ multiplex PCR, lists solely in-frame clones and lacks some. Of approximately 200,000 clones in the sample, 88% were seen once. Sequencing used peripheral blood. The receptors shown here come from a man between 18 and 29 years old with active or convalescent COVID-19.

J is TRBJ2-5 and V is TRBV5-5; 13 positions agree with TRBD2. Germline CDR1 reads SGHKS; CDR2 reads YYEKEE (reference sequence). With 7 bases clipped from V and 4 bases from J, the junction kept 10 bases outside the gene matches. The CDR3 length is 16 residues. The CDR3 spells CASVGLAGLRGETQYF. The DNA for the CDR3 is TGTGCCAGCGTGGGACTAGCGGGATTGCGGGGAGAGACCCAGTACTTC.

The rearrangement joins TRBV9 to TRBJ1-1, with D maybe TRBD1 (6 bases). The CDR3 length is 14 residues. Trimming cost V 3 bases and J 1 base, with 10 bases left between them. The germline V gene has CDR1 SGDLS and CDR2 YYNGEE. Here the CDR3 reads CASSAQTGNTEAFF. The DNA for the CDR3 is TGTGCCAGCAGCGCCCAGACAGGGAACACTGAAGCTTTCTTT. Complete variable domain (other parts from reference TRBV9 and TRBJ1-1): DSGVTQTPKHLITATGQRVTLRCSPRSGDLSVYWYQQSLDQGLQFLIQYYNGEERAKGNILERFSAQQFPDLHSELNLSSLELGDSALYFCASSAQTGNTEAFFGQGTRLTVV.

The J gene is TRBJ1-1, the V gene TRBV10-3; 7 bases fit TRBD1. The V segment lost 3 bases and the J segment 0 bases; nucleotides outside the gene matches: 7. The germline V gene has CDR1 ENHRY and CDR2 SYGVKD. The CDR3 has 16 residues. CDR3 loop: CAISDFSQGMNTEAFF. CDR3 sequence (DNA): TGTGCCATCAGTGACTTCTCACAGGGGATGAACACTGAAGCTTTCTTT.

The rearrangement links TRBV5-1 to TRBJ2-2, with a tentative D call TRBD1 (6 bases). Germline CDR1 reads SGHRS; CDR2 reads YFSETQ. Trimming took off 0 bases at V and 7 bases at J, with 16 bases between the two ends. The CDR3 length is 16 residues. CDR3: CASSLGSRGRGGELFF. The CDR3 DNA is TGCGCCAGCAGCTTGGGGTCCAGGGGCCGGGGCGGGGAGCTGTTTTTT.

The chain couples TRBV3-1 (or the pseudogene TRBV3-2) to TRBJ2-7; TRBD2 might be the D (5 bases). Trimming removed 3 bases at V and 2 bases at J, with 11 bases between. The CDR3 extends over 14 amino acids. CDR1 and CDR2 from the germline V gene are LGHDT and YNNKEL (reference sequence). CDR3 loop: CASSQERPPYEQYF. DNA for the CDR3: TGTGCCAGCAGCCAGGAGCGGCCGCCCTACGAGCAGTACTTC.

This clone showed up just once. The DNA for the CDR3 is TGTGCCAGTAGGATGGGGGGGGACGGGGCCAACGTCCTGACTTTC. Its protein is CASRMGGDGANVLTF. The V and J genes are TRBV19 and TRBJ2-6, with 7 bases that match TRBD2. The CDR3 loop spans 15 amino acids. Germline loops: CDR1 LNHDA, CDR2 SQIVND (reference sequence). The junction had 6 bases not matched to a gene; V was cut back by 6 bases and J by 4 bases.

Written as DNA, the CDR3 is TGTGCCAGCAGTTCTTTGCGGGAGGGCCGGCCGAGGTGGTACGAGCAGTACTTC. It specifies CASSSLREGRPRWYEQYF. This chain uses TRBV27 with TRBJ2-7, with 9 nucleotides matching TRBD2. The junction had 17 bases not matched to a gene; V was cut back by 4 bases and J by 4 bases. This CDR3 contains 18 residues. The V gene's germline CDR1 is MNHEY and CDR2 SMNVEV (reference sequence).

In nucleotides, the CDR3 is TGTGCCAGCAGTTACAGGGGGGGCTACGAGCAGTACTTC. It is translated as CASSYRGGYEQYF. The chain carries TRBV6-5 and TRBJ2-7, with D possibly matching TRBD2 (7 bases). The V end lost 2 bases, the J end lost 3 bases, and 8 bases lay between the germline ends. The germline V gene has CDR1 MNHEY and CDR2 SVGAGI. CDR3 length: 13 amino acids.

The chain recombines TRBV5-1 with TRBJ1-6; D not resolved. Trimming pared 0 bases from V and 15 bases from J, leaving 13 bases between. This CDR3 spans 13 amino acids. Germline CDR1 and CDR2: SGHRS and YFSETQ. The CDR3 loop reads CASSLEEGRLLHF. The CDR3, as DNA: TGCGCCAGCAGCTTGGAGGAAGGGAGGCTCCTCCACTTT.

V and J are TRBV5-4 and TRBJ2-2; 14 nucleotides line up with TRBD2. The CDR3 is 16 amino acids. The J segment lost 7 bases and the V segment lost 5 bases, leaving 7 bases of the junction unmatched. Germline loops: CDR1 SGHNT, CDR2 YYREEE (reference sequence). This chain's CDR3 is CASREGLAGVGGELFF. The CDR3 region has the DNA TGTGCCAGCAGGGAGGGACTAGCGGGAGTCGGCGGGGAGCTGTTTTTT.

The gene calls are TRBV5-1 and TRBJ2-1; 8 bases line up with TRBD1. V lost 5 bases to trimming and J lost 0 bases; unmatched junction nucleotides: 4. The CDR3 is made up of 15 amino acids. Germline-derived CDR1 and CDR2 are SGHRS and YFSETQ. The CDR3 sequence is CASRPGQGSYNEQFF. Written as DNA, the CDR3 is TGCGCCAGCAGGCCCGGACAGGGCTCCTACAATGAGCAGTTCTTC.

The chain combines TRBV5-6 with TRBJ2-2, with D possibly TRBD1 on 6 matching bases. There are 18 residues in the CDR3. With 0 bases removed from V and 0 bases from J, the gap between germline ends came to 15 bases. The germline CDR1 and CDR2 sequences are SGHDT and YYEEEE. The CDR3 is CASSLVGDIAPNTGELFF. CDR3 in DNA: TGTGCCAGCAGCTTGGTGGGGGACATCGCCCCGAACACCGGGGAGCTGTTTTTT.

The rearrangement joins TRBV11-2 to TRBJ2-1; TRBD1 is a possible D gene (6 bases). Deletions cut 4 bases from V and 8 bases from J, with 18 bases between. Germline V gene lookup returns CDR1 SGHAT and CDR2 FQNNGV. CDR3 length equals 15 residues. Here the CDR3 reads CASSSITGRGHEQFF. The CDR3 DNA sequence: TGTGCCAGCAGCTCAATTACCGGCAGGGGCCATGAGCAGTTCTTC.

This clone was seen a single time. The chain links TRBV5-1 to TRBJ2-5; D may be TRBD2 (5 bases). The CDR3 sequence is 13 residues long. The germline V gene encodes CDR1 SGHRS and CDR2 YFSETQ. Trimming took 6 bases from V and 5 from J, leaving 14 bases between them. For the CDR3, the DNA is TGCGCCAGCACCCCCGGGAACGAGGAGACCCAGTACTTC. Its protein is CASTPGNEETQYF.

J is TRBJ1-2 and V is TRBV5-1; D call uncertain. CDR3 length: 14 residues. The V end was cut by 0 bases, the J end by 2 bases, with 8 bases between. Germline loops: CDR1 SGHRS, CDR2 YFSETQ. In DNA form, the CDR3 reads TGCGCCAGCAGCTTGGCCACAGAAAACTATGGCTACACCTTC. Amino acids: CASSLATENYGYTF.

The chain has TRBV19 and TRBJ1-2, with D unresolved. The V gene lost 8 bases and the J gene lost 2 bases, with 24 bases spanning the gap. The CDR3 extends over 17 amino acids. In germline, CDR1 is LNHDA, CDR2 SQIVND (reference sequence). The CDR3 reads CASGLRGELLGNYGYTF. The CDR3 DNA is TGTGCCAGTGGACTTCGGGGAGAGCTTTTAGGGAACTATGGCTACACCTTC. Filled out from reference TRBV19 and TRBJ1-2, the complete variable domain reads DGGITQSPKYLFRKEGQNVTLSCEQNLNHDAMYWYRQDPGQGLRLIYYSQIVNDFQKGDIAEGYSVSREKKESFPLTVTSAQKNPTAFYLCASGLRGELLGNYGYTFGSGTRLTVV.

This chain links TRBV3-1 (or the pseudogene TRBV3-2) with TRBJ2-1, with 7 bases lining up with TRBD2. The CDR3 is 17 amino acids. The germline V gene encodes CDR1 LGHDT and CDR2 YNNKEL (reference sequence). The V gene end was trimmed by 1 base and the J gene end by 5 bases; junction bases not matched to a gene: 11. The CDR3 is CASSQVATLAVNNEQFF. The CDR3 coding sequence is TGTGCCAGCAGCCAAGTTGCGACTCTAGCGGTTAACAATGAGCAGTTCTTC.

CDR3 loop: CSVDVTGTYEQYF. In DNA form, the CDR3 reads TGCAGCGTTGACGTGACAGGGACCTACGAGCAGTACTTC. The V gene is TRBV29-1, the J gene TRBJ2-7; 7 bases agree with TRBD1. CDR3 length: 13 residues. With 3 bases clipped from V and 2 bases from J, the junction kept 4 bases outside the gene matches. CDR1 is SQVTM, CDR2 ANQGSEA, per germline.

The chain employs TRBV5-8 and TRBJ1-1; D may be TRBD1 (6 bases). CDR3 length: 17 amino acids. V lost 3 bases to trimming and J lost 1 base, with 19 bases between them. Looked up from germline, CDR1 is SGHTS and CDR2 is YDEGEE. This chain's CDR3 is CASSSKGWTAKNTEAFF. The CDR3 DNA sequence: TGTGCCAGCAGCTCTAAAGGGTGGACAGCTAAGAACACTGAAGCTTTCTTT.

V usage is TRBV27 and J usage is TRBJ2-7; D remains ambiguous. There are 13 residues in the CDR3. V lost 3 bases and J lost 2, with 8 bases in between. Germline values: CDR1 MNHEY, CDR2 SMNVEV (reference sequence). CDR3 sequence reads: CASSFQATYEQYF. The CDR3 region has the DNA TGTGCCAGCAGTTTTCAGGCTACCTACGAGCAGTACTTC.

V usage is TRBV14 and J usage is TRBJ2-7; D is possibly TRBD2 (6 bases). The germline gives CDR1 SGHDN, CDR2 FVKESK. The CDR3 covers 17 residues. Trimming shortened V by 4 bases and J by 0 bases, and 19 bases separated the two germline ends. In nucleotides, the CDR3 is TGTGCCAGCAGCCTTGGTCAATCGGGGGATTACTCCTACGAGCAGTACTTC. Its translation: CASSLGQSGDYSYEQYF.